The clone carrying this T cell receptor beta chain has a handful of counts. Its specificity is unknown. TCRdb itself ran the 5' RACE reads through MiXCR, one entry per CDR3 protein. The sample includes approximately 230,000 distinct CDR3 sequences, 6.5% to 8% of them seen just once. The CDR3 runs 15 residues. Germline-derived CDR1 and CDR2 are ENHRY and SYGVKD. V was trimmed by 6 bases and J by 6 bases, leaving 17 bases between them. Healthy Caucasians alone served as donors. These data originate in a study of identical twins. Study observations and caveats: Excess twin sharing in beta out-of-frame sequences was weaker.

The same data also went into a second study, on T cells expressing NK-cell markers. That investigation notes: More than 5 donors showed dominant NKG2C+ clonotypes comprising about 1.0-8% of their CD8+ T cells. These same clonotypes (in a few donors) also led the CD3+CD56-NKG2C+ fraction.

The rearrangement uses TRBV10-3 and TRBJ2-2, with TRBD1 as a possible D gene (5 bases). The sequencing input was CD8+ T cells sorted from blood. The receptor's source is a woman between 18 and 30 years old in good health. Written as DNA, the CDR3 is TGTGCCATCAGCCGAATCGACAGCTCTCCCGGGGAGCTGTTTTTT. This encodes CAISRIDSSPGELFF.